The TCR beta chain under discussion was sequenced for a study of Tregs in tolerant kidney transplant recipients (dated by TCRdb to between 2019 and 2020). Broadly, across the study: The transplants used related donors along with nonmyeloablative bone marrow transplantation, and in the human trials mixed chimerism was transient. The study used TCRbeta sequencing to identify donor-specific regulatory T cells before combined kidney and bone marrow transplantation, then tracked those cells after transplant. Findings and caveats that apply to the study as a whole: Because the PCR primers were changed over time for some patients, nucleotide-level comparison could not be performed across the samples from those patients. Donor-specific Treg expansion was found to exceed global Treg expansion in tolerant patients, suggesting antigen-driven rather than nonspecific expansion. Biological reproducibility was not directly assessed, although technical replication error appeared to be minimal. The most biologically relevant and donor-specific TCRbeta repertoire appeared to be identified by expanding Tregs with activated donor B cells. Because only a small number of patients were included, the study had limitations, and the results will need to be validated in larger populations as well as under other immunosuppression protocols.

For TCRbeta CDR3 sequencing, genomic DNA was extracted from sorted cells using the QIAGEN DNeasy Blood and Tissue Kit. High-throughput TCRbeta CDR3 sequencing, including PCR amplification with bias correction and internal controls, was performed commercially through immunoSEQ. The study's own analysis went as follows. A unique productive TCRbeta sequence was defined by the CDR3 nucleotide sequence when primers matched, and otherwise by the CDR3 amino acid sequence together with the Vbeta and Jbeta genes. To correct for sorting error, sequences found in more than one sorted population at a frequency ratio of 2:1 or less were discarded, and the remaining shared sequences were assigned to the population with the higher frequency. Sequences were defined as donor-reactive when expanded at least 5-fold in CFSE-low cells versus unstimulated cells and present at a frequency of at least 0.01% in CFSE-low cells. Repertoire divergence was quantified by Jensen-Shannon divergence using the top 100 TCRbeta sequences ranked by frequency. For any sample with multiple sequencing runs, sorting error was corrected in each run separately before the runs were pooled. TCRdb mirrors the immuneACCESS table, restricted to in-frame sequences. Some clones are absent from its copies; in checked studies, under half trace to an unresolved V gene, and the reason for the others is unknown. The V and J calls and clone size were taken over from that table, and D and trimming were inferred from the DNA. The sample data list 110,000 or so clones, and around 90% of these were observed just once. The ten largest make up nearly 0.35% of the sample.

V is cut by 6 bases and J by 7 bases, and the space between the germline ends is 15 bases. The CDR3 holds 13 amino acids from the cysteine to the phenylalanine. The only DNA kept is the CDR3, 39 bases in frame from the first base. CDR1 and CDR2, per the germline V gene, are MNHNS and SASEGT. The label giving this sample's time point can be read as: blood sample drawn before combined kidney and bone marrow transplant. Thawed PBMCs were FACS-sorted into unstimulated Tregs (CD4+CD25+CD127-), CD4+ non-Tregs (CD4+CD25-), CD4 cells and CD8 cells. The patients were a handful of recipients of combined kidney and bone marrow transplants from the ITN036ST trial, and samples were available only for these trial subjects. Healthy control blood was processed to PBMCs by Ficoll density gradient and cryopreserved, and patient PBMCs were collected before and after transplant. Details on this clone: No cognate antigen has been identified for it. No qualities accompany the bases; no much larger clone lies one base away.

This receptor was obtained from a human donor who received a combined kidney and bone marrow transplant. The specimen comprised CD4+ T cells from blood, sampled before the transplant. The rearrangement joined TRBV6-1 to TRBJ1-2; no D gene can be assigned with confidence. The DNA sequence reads TGTGCCAGCAGACCGACCCTGAGGCCTGGCTACACCTTC. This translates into CASRPTLRPGYTF.